This T cell receptor beta chain is from a study of shared clonotypes between healthy human individuals (dated by TCRdb to between 2020 and 2021). As for the study more broadly: A few men and a couple of women, aged 18 to 49 years, made up the cohort. For each donor, CD4 naive and CD4 memory were each run on three plates, CD8 naive on two plates, and CD8 memory on one plate. To estimate repertoire size and how much clonotype sharing occurs between individuals, the study deeply sequenced the blood TCR repertoires of about five healthy adults. Different laboratories and diverse techniques were used to prepare libraries and sequence TCR repertoires, to increase sequencing depth and limit assay-specific biases. Between about 0.8 and 9 billion PBMCs per donor were obtained by leukapheresis.

Using the deep immunoSEQ assay, TCR CDR3 regions were amplified from genomic DNA by multiplex PCR. Extracted genomic DNA from each cell subset was distributed evenly across all wells of several immunoSEQ 96-well plates, and each plate was treated as a replicate. For sorted subsets, 150 to 250 ng of genomic DNA, equivalent to 25,000 to 35,000 T cell genomes, went into each replicate PCR. Purified libraries were quantified with a Qubit 3.0 fluorometer, sized on a Bioanalyzer 2100, and re-quantified with the KAPA Library Quantification kit. Every immunoSEQ 96-well plate was sequenced on a dedicated single-read 150-cycle Illumina NextSeq 550 flow cell. In the source study's methods: Because only junctional sequences without quality scores were contained in the immunoSEQ output, filtering matching that applied to full-length reads could not be performed. Sequences were annotated with PyIR, a Python wrapper for IgBLAST v1.9, and V/J genes and CDR3 were assigned using IMGT germline references. Reads were filtered out if the reads had weak V/J assignments (E-value above 1e-6), no CDR3, stop codons, out-of-frame junctions, or ambiguous translated residues. A V3J clonotype was defined by an identical inferred V gene, J gene, and CDR3 amino acid sequence. Percentage overlap between repertoires was computed as shared unique clonotypes divided by the size of the smaller repertoire. Three approaches were used to assess repertoire richness: RTK rarefaction, the Chao1 estimator, and Recon v2.1 estimates of unobserved clonotypes. OLGA was used to compute generation probabilities for all TCRbeta clonotypes that the gDNA method yielded from four donors. Not all clones reach the TCRdb copy of this immuneACCESS table, which keeps in-frame sequences only. Checked studies attribute under half of the gap to unresolved V genes and leave the rest unexplained. For V, J and clone size, that table is used; D and trimming come from the DNA. In all, the sample holds 2 million to 3 million clones, and 80% to 95% of those were seen once. More than 0.35% of the sample rests with the top ten.

The donors were healthy, HIV-negative adults with no recently reported acute infections or vaccinations. Only Caucasian adults living in Nashville, Tennessee, USA were represented among the donors. CD4+ T cells were enriched by magnetic negative selection; naive cells were then positively selected on CD45RA, and the negative fraction formed the memory subset. After blood collection by leukapheresis, PBMCs were isolated using Ficoll-Histopaque density gradient centrifugation and then cryopreserved in the vapor phase of liquid nitrogen. Purity and quantity of every magnetically sorted T cell population were checked by analytical flow cytometry. Each sorted fraction had its genomic DNA isolated and then quantified by UV absorbance on a Nanodrop 2000c. General findings and caveats noted by the study authors: Naive subsets generally had larger estimated clonotype richness than memory subsets did. Compared with non-shared clonotypes, clonotypes shared by all four sorted-subset donors had higher generation probabilities. Pairwise subsampling indicated that sequencing depth was expected to affect the degree of clonotype sharing among donors. Even with the large sequencing depth, rarefaction of the sorted-subset datasets indicated that sequencing was incomplete. Sampling was limited to blood, and TCR repertoires in tissue likely differ from TCR repertoires in blood. When four donors were compared, the shared fraction of clonotypes was 5% to 6.5% for naive CD4, approximately 3.5% for naive CD8, more than 2% for memory CD4, and 0.4% for memory CD8. Because the study included a small number of donors, the genetic and exposure-history diversity represented was limited.

As to this clone: No antigen is known for it. No per-base quality is available; no much larger clone lies one base away.

This receptor was identified in a man aged 18-30 years in good health. Some clones in this sample may be carry-over from other donors' samples. The sequencing input was naive CD4+ T cells from PBMCs. This specimen's cell subset or site label, interpreted: CD45RA+ positively selected.

The CDR3 reads as follows: CASRDRRGTDTQYF. In nucleotide form, the sequence is TGTGCCAGCAGGGACAGGCGAGGCACAGATACGCAGTATTTT. The chain couples TRBV6-5 to TRBJ2-3, with 7 middle bases fitting TRBD1. The CDR1 and CDR2 encoded by the germline V gene are MNHEY and SVGAGI. The cysteine opens and the phenylalanine closes a CDR3 of 14 amino acids. Left in the record is the CDR3 DNA by itself, 42 bases read in frame from the first base. Compared with germline, V lacks 6 bases and J lacks 1 base; bases without a gene match: 4.